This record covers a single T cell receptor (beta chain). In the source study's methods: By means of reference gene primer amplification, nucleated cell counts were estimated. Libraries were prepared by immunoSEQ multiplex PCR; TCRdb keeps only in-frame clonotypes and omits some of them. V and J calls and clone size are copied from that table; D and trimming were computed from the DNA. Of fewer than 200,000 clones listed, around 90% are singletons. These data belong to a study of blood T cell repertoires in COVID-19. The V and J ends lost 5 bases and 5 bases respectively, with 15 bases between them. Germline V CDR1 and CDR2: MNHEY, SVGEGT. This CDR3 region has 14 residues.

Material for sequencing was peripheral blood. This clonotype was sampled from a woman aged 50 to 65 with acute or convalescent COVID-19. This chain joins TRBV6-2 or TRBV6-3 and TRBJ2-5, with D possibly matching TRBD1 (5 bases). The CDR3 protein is CASSPAQGSETQYF. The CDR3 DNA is TGTGCCAGCAGTCCAGCCCAGGGTTCGGAGACCCAGTACTTC.